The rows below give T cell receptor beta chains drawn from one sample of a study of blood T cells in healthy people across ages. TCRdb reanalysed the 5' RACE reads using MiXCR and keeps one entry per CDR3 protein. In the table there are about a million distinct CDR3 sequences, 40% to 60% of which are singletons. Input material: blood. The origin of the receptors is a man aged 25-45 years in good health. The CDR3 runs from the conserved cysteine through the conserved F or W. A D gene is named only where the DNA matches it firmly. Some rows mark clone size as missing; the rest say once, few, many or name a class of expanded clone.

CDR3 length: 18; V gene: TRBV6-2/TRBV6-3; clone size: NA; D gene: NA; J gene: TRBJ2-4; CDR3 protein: CASSYSKGDRVAKNIQYF; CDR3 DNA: TGTGCCAGCAGTTACTCCAAAGGGGACCGAGTGGCCAAAAACATTCAGTACTTC
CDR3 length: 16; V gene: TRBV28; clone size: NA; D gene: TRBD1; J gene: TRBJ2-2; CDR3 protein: CASSFSLGQGDGELFF; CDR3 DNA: TGTGCCAGCAGTTTCTCTCTTGGACAGGGGGACGGGGAGCTGTTTTTT
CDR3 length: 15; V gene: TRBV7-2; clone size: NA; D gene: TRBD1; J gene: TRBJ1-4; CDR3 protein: CASSAGPGGSEKLFF; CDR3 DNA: TGTGCCAGCAGCGCGGGCCCAGGGGGCAGTGAAAAACTGTTTTTT
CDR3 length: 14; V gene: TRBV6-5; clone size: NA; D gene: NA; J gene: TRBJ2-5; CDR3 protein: CASRTTAYQETQYF; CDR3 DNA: TGTGCCAGCAGAACCACAGCGTACCAAGAGACCCAGTACTTC
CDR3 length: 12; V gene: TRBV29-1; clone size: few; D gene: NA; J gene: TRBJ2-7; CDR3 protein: CSVADREGEQYF; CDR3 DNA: TGCAGCGTGGCGGACAGGGAGGGCGAGCAGTACTTC
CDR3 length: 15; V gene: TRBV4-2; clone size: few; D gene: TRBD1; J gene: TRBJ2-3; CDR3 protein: CASSREGTGTDTQYF; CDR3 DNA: TGTGCCAGCAGCCGGGAGGGGACAGGGACAGATACGCAGTATTTT
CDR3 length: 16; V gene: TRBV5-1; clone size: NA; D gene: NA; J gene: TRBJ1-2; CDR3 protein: CASSLERAGTNYGYTF; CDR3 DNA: TGCGCCAGCAGCTTGGAACGCGCTGGGACTAACTATGGCTACACCTTC
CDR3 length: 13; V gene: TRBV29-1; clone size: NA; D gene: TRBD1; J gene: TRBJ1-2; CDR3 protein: CSGTGGANYGYTF; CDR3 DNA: TGCAGCGGGACAGGGGGCGCGAACTATGGCTACACCTTC
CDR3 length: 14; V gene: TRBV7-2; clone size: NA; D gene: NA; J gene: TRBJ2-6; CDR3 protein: CASSQSDGATVLTF; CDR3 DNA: TGTGCCAGCAGCCAGAGTGATGGGGCCACCGTCCTGACTTTC
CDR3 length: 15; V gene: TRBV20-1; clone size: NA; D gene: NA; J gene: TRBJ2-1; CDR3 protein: CSARGGRGSYNEQFF; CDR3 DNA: TGCAGTGCTAGAGGAGGGCGGGGATCCTACAATGAGCAGTTCTTC
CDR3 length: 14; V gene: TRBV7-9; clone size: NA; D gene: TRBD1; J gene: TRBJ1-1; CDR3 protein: CASSARDRNTEAFF; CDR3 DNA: TGTGCCAGCAGTGCCCGGGACAGAAACACTGAAGCTTTCTTT
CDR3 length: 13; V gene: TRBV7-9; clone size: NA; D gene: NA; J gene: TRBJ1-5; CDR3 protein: CASSLQAAQPQHF; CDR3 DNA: TGTGCCAGCAGCTTACAGGCAGCTCAGCCCCAGCATTTT
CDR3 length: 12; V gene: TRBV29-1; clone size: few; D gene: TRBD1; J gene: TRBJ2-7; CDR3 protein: CSGIQGADEQYF; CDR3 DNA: TGCAGCGGTATACAGGGGGCTGACGAGCAGTACTTC
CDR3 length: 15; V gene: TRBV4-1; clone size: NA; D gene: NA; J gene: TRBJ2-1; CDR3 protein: CTSSQDRQGNNEQFF; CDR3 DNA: TGCACCAGCAGCCAAGATCGCCAGGGTAACAATGAGCAGTTCTTC
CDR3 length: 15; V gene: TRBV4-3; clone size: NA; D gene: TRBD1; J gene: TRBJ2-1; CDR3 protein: CASSQDRGGGNEQFF; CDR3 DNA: TGCGCCAGCAGCCAAGATCGAGGGGGCGGGAATGAGCAGTTCTTC
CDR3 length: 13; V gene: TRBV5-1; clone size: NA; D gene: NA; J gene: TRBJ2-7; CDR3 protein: CASSFAVSYEQYF; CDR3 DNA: TGCGCCAGCAGCTTTGCAGTGTCCTACGAGCAGTACTTC
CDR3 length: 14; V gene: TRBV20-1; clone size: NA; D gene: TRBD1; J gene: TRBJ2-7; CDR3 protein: CSAEGQGSPYEQYF; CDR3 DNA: TGCAGTGCTGAAGGACAGGGGAGCCCCTACGAGCAGTACTTC
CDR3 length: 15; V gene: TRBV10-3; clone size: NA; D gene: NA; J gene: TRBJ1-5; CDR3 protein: CAISEAGATKQPQHF; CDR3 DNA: TGTGCCATCAGTGAGGCCGGGGCCACGAAACAGCCCCAGCATTTT
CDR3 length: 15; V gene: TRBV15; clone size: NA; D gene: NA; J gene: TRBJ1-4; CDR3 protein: CATSRDPNSNEKLFF; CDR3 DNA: TGTGCCACCAGCAGAGATCCGAATTCTAATGAAAAACTGTTTTTT
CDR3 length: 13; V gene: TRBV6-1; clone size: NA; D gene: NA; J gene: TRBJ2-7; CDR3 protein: CASSPRGFDEQYF; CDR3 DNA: TGTGCCAGCAGCCCGAGGGGGTTTGACGAGCAGTACTTC
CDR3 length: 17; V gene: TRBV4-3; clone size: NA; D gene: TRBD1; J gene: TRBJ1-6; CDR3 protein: CASSQEPKGQGNSPLHF; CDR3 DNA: TGCGCCAGCAGCCAGGAACCTAAGGGACAGGGGAATTCACCCCTCCACTTT
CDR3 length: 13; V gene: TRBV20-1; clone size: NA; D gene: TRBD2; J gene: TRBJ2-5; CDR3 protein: CSDKRGGKETQYF; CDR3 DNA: TGCAGTGATAAGCGGGGGGGTAAAGAGACCCAGTACTTC
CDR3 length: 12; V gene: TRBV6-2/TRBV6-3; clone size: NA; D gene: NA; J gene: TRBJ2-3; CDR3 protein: CASSYSVDTQYF; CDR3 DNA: TGTGCCAGCAGTTACTCAGTGGATACGCAGTATTTT
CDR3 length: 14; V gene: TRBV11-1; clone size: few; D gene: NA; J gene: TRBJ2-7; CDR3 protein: CASSRKAAPYEQYF; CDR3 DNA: TGTGCCAGCAGCAGAAAAGCAGCCCCCTACGAGCAGTACTTC
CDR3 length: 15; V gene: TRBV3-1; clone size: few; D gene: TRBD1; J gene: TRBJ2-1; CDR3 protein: CASSQERGLRNEQFF; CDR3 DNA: TGTGCCAGCAGCCAAGAGAGGGGGCTGCGCAATGAGCAGTTCTTC
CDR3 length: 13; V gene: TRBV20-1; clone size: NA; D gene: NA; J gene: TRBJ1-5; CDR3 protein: CSARASANQPQHF; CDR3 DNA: TGCAGTGCCCGTGCCAGCGCCAATCAGCCCCAGCATTTT
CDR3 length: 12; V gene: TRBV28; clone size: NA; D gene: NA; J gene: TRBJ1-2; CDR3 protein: CASSNYNYGYTF; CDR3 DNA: TGTGCCAGCAGCAACTACAACTATGGCTACACCTTC
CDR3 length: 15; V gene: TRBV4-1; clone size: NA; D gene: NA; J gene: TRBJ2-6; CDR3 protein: CAGRGGDSGANVLTF; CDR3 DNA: TGCGCCGGCAGGGGGGGTGACTCTGGGGCCAACGTCCTGACTTTC
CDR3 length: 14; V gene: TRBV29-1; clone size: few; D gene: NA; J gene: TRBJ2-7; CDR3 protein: CSVESRDRAYEQYF; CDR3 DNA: TGCAGCGTTGAATCGCGGGACCGCGCCTACGAGCAGTACTTC
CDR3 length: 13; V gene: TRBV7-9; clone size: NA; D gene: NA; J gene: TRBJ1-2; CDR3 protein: CASSLAWGSGYTF; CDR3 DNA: TGTGCCAGCAGCTTAGCTTGGGGGTCTGGCTACACCTTC
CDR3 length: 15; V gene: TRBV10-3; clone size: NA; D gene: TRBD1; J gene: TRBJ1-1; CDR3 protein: CAISESGRGPTEAFF; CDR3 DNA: TGTGCCATCAGTGAGTCGGGGAGGGGGCCCACTGAAGCTTTCTTT
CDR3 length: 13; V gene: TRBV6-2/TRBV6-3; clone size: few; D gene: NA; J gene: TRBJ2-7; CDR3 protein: CASSRTLAYEQYF; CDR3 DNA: TGTGCCAGCAGCCGGACACTAGCCTACGAGCAGTACTTC
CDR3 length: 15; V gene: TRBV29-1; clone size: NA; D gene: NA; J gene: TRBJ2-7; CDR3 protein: CSVEDRGVNTYEQYF; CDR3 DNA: TGCAGCGTTGAAGATCGGGGAGTTAATACCTACGAGCAGTACTTC
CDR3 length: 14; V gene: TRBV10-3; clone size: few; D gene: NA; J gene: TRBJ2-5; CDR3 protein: CAISRRGGQETQYF; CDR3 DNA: TGTGCCATCAGTCGCAGGGGGGGCCAAGAGACCCAGTACTTC
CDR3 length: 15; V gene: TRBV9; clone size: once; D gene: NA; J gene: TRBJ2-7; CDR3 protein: CASSTTPYVENEQYF; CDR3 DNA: TGTGCCAGCAGCACGACGCCCTATGTCGAGAACGAGCAGTACTTC
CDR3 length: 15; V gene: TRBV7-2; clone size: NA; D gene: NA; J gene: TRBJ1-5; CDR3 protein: CASRSQGGGNQPQHF; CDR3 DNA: TGTGCCAGCAGGTCCCAGGGAGGGGGCAATCAGCCCCAGCATTTT
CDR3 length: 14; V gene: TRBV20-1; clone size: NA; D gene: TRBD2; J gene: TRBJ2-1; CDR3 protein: CSARLAGVFNEQFF; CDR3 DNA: TGCAGTGCTAGGCTCGCGGGGGTTTTCAATGAGCAGTTCTTC
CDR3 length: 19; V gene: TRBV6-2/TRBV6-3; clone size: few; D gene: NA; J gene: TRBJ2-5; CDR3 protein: CASSSPNWTVTAPRKTQYF; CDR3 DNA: TGTGCCAGCAGTTCACCCAACTGGACTGTGACAGCCCCGAGGAAGACCCAGTACTTC
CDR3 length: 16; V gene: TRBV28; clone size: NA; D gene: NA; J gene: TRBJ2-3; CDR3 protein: CASSFRYGRGTDTQYF; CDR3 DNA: TGTGCCAGCAGTTTTAGGTATGGGCGGGGCACAGATACGCAGTATTTT
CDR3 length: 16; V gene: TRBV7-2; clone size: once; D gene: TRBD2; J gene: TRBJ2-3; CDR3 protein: CASSLGTSGGRGTQYF; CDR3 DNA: TGTGCCAGCAGCTTAGGGACTAGCGGGGGTCGAGGTACGCAGTATTTT
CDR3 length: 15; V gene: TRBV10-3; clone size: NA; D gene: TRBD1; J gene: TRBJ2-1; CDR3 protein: CAISEPGQISYEQFF; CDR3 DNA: TGTGCCATCAGTGAACCGGGACAGATATCCTACGAGCAGTTCTTC
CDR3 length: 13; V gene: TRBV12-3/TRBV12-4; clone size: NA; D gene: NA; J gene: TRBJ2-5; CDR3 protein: CASTRPPRNEQYF; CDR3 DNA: TGTGCCAGCACCCGGCCTCCTCGCAATGAGCAGTACTTC
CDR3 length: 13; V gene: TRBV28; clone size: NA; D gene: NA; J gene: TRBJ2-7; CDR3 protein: CASRPGSAYEQYF; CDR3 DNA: TGTGCCAGCAGACCAGGGTCAGCCTACGAGCAGTACTTC
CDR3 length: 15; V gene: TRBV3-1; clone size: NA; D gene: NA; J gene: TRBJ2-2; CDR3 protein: CASSQDRPRAGELFF; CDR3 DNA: TGTGCCAGCAGCCAAGATCGCCCCAGGGCGGGGGAGCTGTTTTTT
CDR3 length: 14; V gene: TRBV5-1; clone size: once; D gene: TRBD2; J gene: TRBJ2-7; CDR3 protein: CASTTSGGYNEQYF; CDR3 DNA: TGCGCCAGCACGACTAGCGGGGGGTACAATGAGCAGTACTTC
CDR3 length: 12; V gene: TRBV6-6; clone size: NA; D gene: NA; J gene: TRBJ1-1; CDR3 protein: CASSYRVRLPFF; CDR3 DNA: TGTGCCAGCAGTTACAGGGTGCGGCTACCTTTCTTT